This TCR beta chain was identified in a study of technical replicates of blood from a handful of donors. The CDR3 totals 12 residues. V was shortened by 6 bases and J by 4 bases, with 10 bases between the two germline ends. The V gene's germline CDR1 is LGHNT and CDR2 FRNRAP. TCRdb's table, derived via immunoSEQ multiplex PCR, lists solely in-frame clones and lacks some. Among about 83,000 clones listed, approximately 94% were seen once. The clonotype comes from a human donor in good health. V usage is TRBV12-5 and J usage is TRBJ2-7; D is ambiguous. Sequencing was carried out using T cells isolated from PBMCs. CDR3 nucleotide sequence: TGTGCTAGTGGCCCCCTCGTGTACGAGCAGTACTTC. Protein sequence: CASGPLVYEQYF.